Here is one T cell receptor (beta chain) with its context. CDR3 length: 15 residues. Germline lookup yields CDR1 LNHDA and CDR2 SQIVND (reference sequence). V was pared by 3 bases and J by 5 bases, with 16 bases between. These data are taken from a study of technical replicates of blood from a few donors. Sequenced by immunoSEQ multiplex PCR; TCRdb stores in-frame clones only, minus some. Of 55,000 to 80,000 clones in the sample, 93% were seen once. This chain joins TRBV19 and TRBJ1-2, with D maybe TRBD1 (5 bases). Sequenced: T cells isolated from PBMCs. This TCR derives from a human donor in good health. The CDR3 region is CASSMVGVTEYGYTF. The CDR3 bases are TGTGCCAGTAGTATGGTAGGGGTTACTGAATATGGCTACACCTTC.